This TCR beta chain was recovered during a study of blood T cell repertoires in COVID-19. The cohort comprised adults aged about 18 to 89 years residing in approximately 22 US areas. Cohort allocation depended upon clinical history that participants reported. Clones were sequenced by immunoSEQ multiplex PCR, and TCRdb holds only the in-frame ones, with some missing. The sample gives about 230,000 clones, roughly 88% of which show up once; roughly 2.3% is in the top ten. Germline-derived CDR1 and CDR2 are MGHDK and SYGVNS. The CDR3 loop spans 13 amino acids. V dropped 8 bases and J dropped 6; count of bases not matched to a gene: 4.

The rearrangement links TRBV25-1 to TRBJ2-1, with 10 bases that match TRBD2. Sequenced input: PBMCs or T cells enriched from blood (not recorded which). The sequence derives from a woman between 40 and 50 years old with acute COVID-19. In nucleotides, the CDR3 is TGTGCCAGCCGGACTAGCGGTGGCAATGAGCAGTTCTTC. The encoded protein is CASRTSGGNEQFF.